This passage covers 14 T cell receptor beta chains from one sample sequenced in a study of Graves' ophthalmopathy and Graves' hyperthyroidism. Amplification targeted the TCR beta CDR3 regions, with RNA transcripts as the source material. After a first-round RT-PCR with HTBI primers, a second-round multiplex PCR was run. TCRdb reprocessed the multiplex PCR reads with MiXCR, giving one entry per CDR3 protein. This table has a few hundred thousand distinct CDR3 sequences, roughly 40% appearing once. Sequencing was carried out using peripheral blood or thyroid tissue (not recorded which). The source of these receptors is an adult man with Graves' hyperthyroidism.

A single count supports this clonotype. V is TRBV5-1 and J is TRBJ2-7; D gene ambiguous. This CDR3 spans 12 amino acids. Trimming cost V 2 bases and J 7 bases, with 10 bases left between them. Germline CDR1 is SGHRS and CDR2 is YFSETQ. The CDR3 region has the DNA TGCGCCAGCAGCTTCAGCGCTCGGGAGCAGTACTTC. Protein product: CASSFSAREQYF.

This clonotype was counted a few times. The rearrangement uses TRBV7-3 and TRBJ2-5; maybe TRBD1 (5 bases). Germline V gene data show CDR1 as SGHTA and CDR2 as FQGTGA. Trimming took off 0 bases at V and 2 bases at J, with 10 bases between the two ends. This CDR3 has 15 amino acids. CDR3 residues: CASSLTGQGQETQYF. The CDR3 region has the DNA TGTGCCAGCAGCTTAACGGGGCAGGGACAAGAGACCCAGTACTTC.

In the case of this clonotype: One end of the junction does not line up with germline, which may come from a read error. CDR3 coding DNA: TGTGCCACCAGCGGAGATCCCCTGAGCGATGAGCAGTTCTTC. Translating it yields CATSGDPLSDEQFF. The V and J genes are TRBV15 and TRBJ2-1, with D hard to call. Germline V lookup: CDR1 LNHNV, CDR2 YYDKDF (reference sequence). CDR3 length equals 14 residues.

This clonotype was seen many times. The gene calls are TRBV7-9 and TRBJ2-7; 9 nucleotides match TRBD1. CDR1 is SEHNR and CDR2 is FQNEAQ in the germline V gene (reference sequence). V shed 6 bases and J 4 bases; nucleotides not matched to a gene: 10. The CDR3 is 15 amino acids. Written as DNA, the CDR3 is TGTGCCAGCAGTCCGGACAGGGGACGTTTTTACGAGCAGTACTTC. It specifies CASSPDRGRFYEQYF. Complete variable domain (other parts from reference TRBV7-9 and TRBJ2-7): DTGVSQNPRHKITKRGQNVTFRCDPISEHNRLYWYRQTLGQGPEFLTYFQNEAQLEKSRLLSDRFSAERPKGSFSTLEIQRTEQGDSAMYLCASSPDRGRFYEQYFGPGTRLTVT.

At least ten counts were recorded for this clonotype. V and J are TRBV12-3 or TRBV12-4 and TRBJ1-6, with D unclear. CDR3 length: 13 residues. Between the trimmed V and J ends, which lost 4 bases and 2 bases, there was a span of 3 bases. CDR3 in amino acids: CASSSTYNSPLHF. The CDR3 bases are TGTGCCAGCAGTTCCACCTATAATTCACCCCTCCACTTT.

The CDR3 spells CASSLEVRDGKNIQYF. Written as DNA, the CDR3 is TGTGCCAGCAGCTTAGAGGTCCGGGACGGCAAAAACATTCAGTACTTC. The chain uses TRBV7-2 and TRBJ2-4, with D perhaps TRBD1 or TRBD2 (5 bases each). CDR1 and CDR2 (germline): SGHTA, FQGNSA. The length of the CDR3 is 16 residues. V lost 1 base, J lost 3 bases, and 13 bases lay in between.

The table lists this clonotype with many counts. V usage is TRBV20-1 and J usage is TRBJ1-5; 8 bases agree with TRBD1. V lost 2 bases to trimming and J lost 6 bases; unmatched junction nucleotides: 9. This CDR3 region has 15 residues. CDR1 and CDR2 from the germline V gene are DFQATT and SNEGSKA (reference sequence). The CDR3 DNA is TGCAGTGCTAGAAGATCAGGGGGCGAGGGTCAGCCCCAGCATTTT. Translating gives CSARRSGGEGQPQHF.

The genes are TRBV6-6 and TRBJ1-5; unclear D gene. The CDR3 covers 16 residues. From germline, CDR1 is MNHNY and CDR2 SVGAGI (reference sequence). The V and J ends lost 0 bases and 2 bases respectively, with 11 bases between them. CDR3 region: CASSYSGRPGNQPQHF. The CDR3 nucleotides read TGTGCCAGCAGTTACTCGGGGAGGCCGGGCAATCAGCCCCAGCATTTT.

This clonotype was picked up many times. The V gene is TRBV20-1, the J gene TRBJ1-1, with D unresolved. Germline V gene lookup returns CDR1 DFQATT and CDR2 SNEGSKA (reference sequence). The CDR3 contains 12 residues. V was shortened by 5 bases and J by 2 bases, with 9 bases between the two germline ends. CDR3 DNA sequence: TGCAGTGCTTACGGGAGTAACACTGAAGCTTTCTTT. It is translated as CSAYGSNTEAFF.

Regarding this clonotype: Because the CDR3 is missing its conserved closing phenylalanine or tryptophan, this is likely a read error. The CDR3 reads CASSLASGAASPLHS. The CDR3 DNA sequence: TGTGCCAGCAGCTTAGCGAGCGGGGCTGCATCACCCCTCCACTCT. This chain uses TRBV7-9 with TRBJ1-6; maybe TRBD1 (5 bases). Germline-derived CDR1 and CDR2 are SEHNR and FQNEAQ (reference sequence). V dropped 0 bases and J dropped 10 bases, with 13 bases sitting between them. The CDR3 has 15 amino acids.

With regard to this clonotype: Since a much larger clone is just one base distant, this may be a read error. V and J are TRBV2 and TRBJ1-5; D uncertain. Germline-derived CDR1 and CDR2 are SNHLY and FYNNEI. CDR3 length equals 16 residues. The DNA for the CDR3 is TGTGCCAGCAGTACAAGAGGGAGACCGAGTAATCAGCCCCAGCGTTTT. Amino acids: CASSTRGRPSNQPQRF.

To note about this clonotype: Just one base apart from a much larger clone, this may be a read error. The V and J genes are TRBV6-1 and TRBJ1-1; 7 bases match TRBD1. This CDR3 has 14 amino acids. The germline V gene has CDR1 MNHNS and CDR2 SASEGT. The CDR3 nucleotides are TGTGCCTGCAGTACACAGGGGCCGTACACTGAAGCTTTCTTT. Residues: CACSTQGPYTEAFF.

This clonotype was picked up one time. This chain uses TRBV5-1 with TRBJ2-2; D remains ambiguous. V was cut by 0 bases and J by 6 bases, with 6 bases left in between. The V gene's germline CDR1 is SGHRS and CDR2 YFSETQ. This CDR3 is built from 13 residues. The CDR3 DNA is TGCGCCAGCAGCTTGGATAACGCCGGGGAGCTGTTTTTT. As protein: CASSLDNAGELFF.

This clonotype has only a few counts. The chain carries TRBV5-8 and TRBJ2-2; D is possibly TRBD1 or TRBD2 (5 bases each). CDR1 and CDR2 (germline): SGHTS, YDEGEE. CDR3 size: 17 residues. V was cut by 4 bases and J by 0 bases, with 16 bases left in between. DNA of the CDR3: TGTGCCAGCAGCCCGATAGGGACCTACGCGAACACCGGGGAGCTGTTTTTT. Its translation is CASSPIGTYANTGELFF.